A selection of T cell receptor beta chains follows, all from one sample in a study of T cell repertoires in cytomegalovirus infection. TCRdb reanalysed the reads using MiXCR and keeps one entry per CDR3 protein. The sample holds approximately 76,000 distinct CDR3 sequences; roughly 25% are singletons and the top ten take roughly 50%. Antigens for these TCRs are unknown. This sample comprised CD8+ T cells from cultured PBMCs, obtained from culture after CMV antigen stimulation. These receptor sequences come from a human donor in good health (CMV status not recorded). Some clones in this sample may be carry-over from other donors' samples. Each CDR3 is given with its conserved first and last residue. D genes are given only for firm matches. Only some rows state a clone size, as once, few, many or a class for expanded clones.

J gene	clone size	D gene	V gene	CDR3 DNA	CDR3 protein
TRBJ1-1	.	.	TRBV7-9	TGTGCCAGCAGCTCACGTGAGGCGCCGGCGAACACTGAAGCTTTCTTT	CASSSREAPANTEAFF
TRBJ1-1	many	.	TRBV10-3	TGTGCCATCAGTGGGGATTGGGGCACTGAAGCTTTCTTT	CAISGDWGTEAFF
TRBJ2-3	.	.	TRBV7-6	TGTGCCAGCAGCTCCGGGGTCGCCTACACAGATACGCAGTATTTT	CASSSGVAYTDTQYF
TRBJ1-1	many	.	TRBV7-2	TGTGCCAGCAGCTTCGGGGGGGCTGGAAACACTGAAGCTTTCTTT	CASSFGGAGNTEAFF
TRBJ2-7	many	.	TRBV4-1	TGCGCCAGCAGCCAAGATCTGACAGCGGACTCTTACGAGCAGTACTTC	CASSQDLTADSYEQYF
TRBJ1-1	few	.	TRBV10-2	TGCGCCAGCAGTGATAGAGAGGGGGACACTGAAGCTTTCTTT	CASSDREGDTEAFF
TRBJ1-1	many	.	TRBV4-2	TGTGCCAGCAGCCAAGATCCCCAGGCGAACACTGAAGCTTTCTTT	CASSQDPQANTEAFF
TRBJ1-1	few	.	TRBV12-3/TRBV12-4	TGTGCCAGCAGTTGGGCCGCTGAAGCTTTCTTT	CASSWAAEAFF
TRBJ2-5	few	TRBD2	TRBV11-2	TGTGCCAGCAGCTTAGGACTAGCGGGAGCTTCGGTAGAGACCCAGTACTTC	CASSLGLAGASVETQYF
TRBJ2-7	many	.	TRBV6-1	TGTGCCAGCAGTGAAGGGGGGAGTGGGCACGAGCAGTACTTC	CASSEGGSGHEQYF
TRBJ2-3	.	.	TRBV27	TGTGCCAGCAGTTTGTATAGCACATCTAGCACAGATACGCAGTATTTT	CASSLYSTSSTDTQYF
TRBJ1-2	.	.	TRBV12-3/TRBV12-4	TGTGCCACTCAGGGTTCGGACCGGTTTTATGGCTACACCTTC	CATQGSDRFYGYTF
TRBJ2-7	many	.	TRBV7-6	TGTGCCAGCAGCTTAGGGCCCGGGTACGAGCAGTACTTC	CASSLGPGYEQYF
TRBJ1-1	many	TRBD1	TRBV19	TGTGCCAGTAAAGGAGAGACAGGGAAAGATCCAGTGAACACTGAAGCTTTCTTT	CASKGETGKDPVNTEAFF
TRBJ2-1	.	TRBD2	TRBV27	TGTGCCAGCAGTTTGCGAACGGGAGGCAATGAGCAGTTCTTC	CASSLRTGGNEQFF
TRBJ2-1	few	.	TRBV7-9	TGTGCCAGCAGCCACAGGGTTTACTACAATGAGCAGTTCTTC	CASSHRVYYNEQFF
TRBJ2-1	few	.	TRBV11-2	TGTGCCAGCAGCTTAGGGGGCCCGAACAATGAGCAGTTCTTC	CASSLGGPNNEQFF
TRBJ1-2	.	.	TRBV30	TGTGCCTGGAGCCCAGGGTTGGCACTCTATGGCTACACCTTC	CAWSPGLALYGYTF
TRBJ2-1	.	.	TRBV2	TGTGCCAGCAGTGAGAGATTGAGGGACAATGAGCAGTTCTTC	CASSERLRDNEQFF
TRBJ1-1	.	.	TRBV7-3	TGTGCCAGCAGCTTATCCAGTTTTGTGAACACTGAAGCTTTCTTT	CASSLSSFVNTEAFF
TRBJ1-1	many	.	TRBV7-9	TGTGCCAGCAGCCCGAATCAGGGGATGAACACTGAAGCTTTCTTT	CASSPNQGMNTEAFF
TRBJ2-1	few	.	TRBV5-5	TGTGCCAGCAGCTTTTGGGCCAACAATGAGCAGTTCTTC	CASSFWANNEQFF
TRBJ2-1	.	TRBD2	TRBV6-6	TGTGCCAGCAGTCAGGCGGGAGGGCGCGGAGATGAGCAGTTCTTC	CASSQAGGRGDEQFF
TRBJ2-1	few	TRBD2	TRBV7-9	TGTGCCAGCAGCGAGGGGACTAGGGCCAATGAGCAGTTCTTC	CASSEGTRANEQFF
TRBJ1-4	many	.	TRBV7-8	TGTGCCAGCAGCCGTACAGCCATTAATGAAAAACTGTTTTTT	CASSRTAINEKLFF
TRBJ1-1	many	.	TRBV11-2	TGTGCCAGCAGCGCACCTTTAGGGGGGAACACTGAAGCTTTCTTT	CASSAPLGGNTEAFF
TRBJ2-5	.	.	TRBV29-1	TGCAGCGTAGAAGAGGGGACAGAGACCCAGTACTTC	CSVEEGTETQYF
TRBJ1-1	many	.	TRBV11-2	TGTGCCAGCAGCCCATTGCCGGGACACGCCGGCAACACTGAAGCTTTCTTT	CASSPLPGHAGNTEAFF
TRBJ2-1	many	.	TRBV7-2	TGTGCCAGCAGGGGGGTTCCGGGCAATGAGCAGTTCTTC	CASRGVPGNEQFF
TRBJ1-2	.	.	TRBV24-1	TGTGCCACCAGTGATTTAGCGGGGAAGGGCTACACCTTC	CATSDLAGKGYTF
TRBJ2-1	many	.	TRBV11-2	TGTGCCAGCAGCTTCCCCCTGGAGGGAGGGGGGGATGAGCAGTTCTTC	CASSFPLEGGGDEQFF
TRBJ1-6	many	TRBD1	TRBV4-3	TGCGCCAGCAGCCAAGATAGGCAGCAGGGGGCCAGCCTATTCAATTCACCCCTCCACTTT	CASSQDRQQGASLFNSPLHF
TRBJ1-2	few	.	TRBV7-8	TGTGCCAGCAGCTTTGCGGAAGGGGATGGCTACACCTTC	CASSFAEGDGYTF
TRBJ2-2	.	TRBD2	TRBV7-9	TGTGCCAGCAGCTTAGGCCTAGCGGGGCCCACCGGGGAGCTGTTTTTT	CASSLGLAGPTGELFF
TRBJ1-2	.	TRBD1	TRBV19	TGTGCCAGTAAATGGGACAGGGGGCTCGAAGCTGGCTACACCTTC	CASKWDRGLEAGYTF
TRBJ1-1	.	.	TRBV27	TGTGCCAGCAGTTTAGGGCCCACGAACACTGAAGCTTTCTTT	CASSLGPTNTEAFF
TRBJ1-4	few	.	TRBV5-6	TGTGCCAGCAGCTCCGACGAAAAACTGTTTTTT	CASSSDEKLFF